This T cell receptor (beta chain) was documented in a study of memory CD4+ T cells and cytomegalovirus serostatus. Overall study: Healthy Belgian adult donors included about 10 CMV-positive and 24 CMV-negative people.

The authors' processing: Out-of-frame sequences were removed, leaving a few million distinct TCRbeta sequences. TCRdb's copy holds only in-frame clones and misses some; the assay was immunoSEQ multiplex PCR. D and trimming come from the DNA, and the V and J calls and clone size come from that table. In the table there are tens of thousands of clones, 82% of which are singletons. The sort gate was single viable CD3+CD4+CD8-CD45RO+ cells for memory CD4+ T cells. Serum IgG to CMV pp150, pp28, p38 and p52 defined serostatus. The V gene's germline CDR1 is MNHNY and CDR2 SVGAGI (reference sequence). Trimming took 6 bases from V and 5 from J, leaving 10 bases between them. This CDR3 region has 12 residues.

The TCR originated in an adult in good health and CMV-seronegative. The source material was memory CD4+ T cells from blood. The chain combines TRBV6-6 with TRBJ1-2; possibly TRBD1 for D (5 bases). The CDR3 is CASSERGYGYTF. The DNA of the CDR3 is TGTGCCAGCAGCGAGCGGGGGTATGGCTACACCTTC.